This TCR beta chain was sequenced during a study of vaccination and CD4 T cells after COVID-19 (dated by TCRdb to between 2022 and 2023). At the level of the whole study: Convalescent patients had a positive SARS-CoV-2 result on nasal swab PCR, and of these patients, under ten had mild disease and one had severe disease. The convalescent cohort comprised six males and four females, including two Hispanic individuals, seven Caucasians, two Asians and one multiracial person. Post-COVID blood samples from convalescent patients were collected a median of around 110 days after diagnosis, with a range of 35 to 161 days. In control cultures, a CEFX viral epitope pool was used as positive control, an HIV-1 Nef peptide pool was used as negative control, or no peptide was added. In under 13 COVID-19 convalescent patients and several infection-naive healthy vaccine recipients, researchers compared the spike-specific CD4+ TCR repertoire from before mRNA vaccination with the repertoire from after. The cultures were stimulated with overlapping spike peptide pools from SARS-CoV-2 and from the common cold coronaviruses HCoV-NL63, HCoV-OC43 and HCoV-229E. Post-vaccine blood samples were obtained a median of around 74 days after the second vaccine dose, with a range of about 12 to 241 days. Each participant got two doses of either the Pfizer-BioNTech BNT162b2 vaccine (n=8) or the Moderna mRNA-1273 vaccine (n=2).

Sample treatment or condition, as interpreted from the label and publication: 10-day PBMC culture with coronavirus spike peptide pools or control peptides (ViraFEST assay). To expand antigen-specific T cells with peptide pools and then pick out the expanded clonotypes through TCR sequencing, the study relied on the ViraFEST assay. The convalescent patients' positive SARS-CoV-2 PCR tests fell between March and December 2020, which was before the Alpha, Beta and Delta variants emerged in the United States. Each well held fewer than 2.5 million PBMCs cultured with roughly 10 ug/ml peptide pools in IMDM containing about 5% human AB serum and roughly 9.3 IU/ml IL-2. On days 3 and 7, half of the culture medium was replaced with fresh IL-2-containing medium. After 10 to 11 days of culture, CD4+ T cells were isolated by negative selection using the EasySep CD4+ T cell isolation kit. Ficoll-Paque Plus gradient centrifugation was used to isolate PBMCs from whole blood, and the isolated PBMCs were then either used fresh or cryopreserved at -140C. Culture conditions were generally each tested in triplicate wells.

Measured from the cysteine to the phenylalanine, the CDR3 is 12 residues long. Only the CDR3 DNA is retained, 36 bases long and in frame from the first base. V is cut by 6 bases and J by 7 bases, and the space between the germline ends is 13 bases. The germline V gene (reference sequence) gives CDR1 as DFQATT and CDR2 as SNEGSKA. The method was PCR. At the Johns Hopkins FTIC core, DNA from the cultured CD4+ T cells underwent TCR sequencing with the Oncomine TCR Beta short-read assay. The QIAamp micro DNA kit was used to extract genomic DNA from the cultured CD4+ T cells. Oncomine TCR Beta libraries from cultured CD4+ T cells were pooled with unique dual indexes and sequenced on an Illumina iSeq 100. The paper's data handling went like this. Non-productive sequences were filtered out, and CDR3s that did not start with C, did not end with F or W, or were shorter than 7 amino acids were discarded. Antigen-specific clonotypes were identified with the MANAFEST web application by comparing peptide-stimulated wells with reference and other culture wells. An FDR below 0.05, an odds ratio above 5, and a productive frequency above 0.1% in at least two of three replicate wells were required for clones to be considered positive. A clonotype counted as cross-reactive if it showed significant expansion both in the SARS-CoV-2 spike wells and in at least one common cold coronavirus spike condition. Using R version 3.6.1, CDR3 homology was evaluated through Levenshtein distances (stringdist) along with unrooted phylogenetic trees (ape). TCRdb itself trimmed the public reads at Q25 with fastp, ran MiXCR and retained productive beta chains. When rows share a CDR3 protein, they turn into one entry using the most common DNA and genes. For this entry, the V and J calls and clone size follow TCRdb and not the study's own pipeline. In all, the sample holds around 15,000 distinct CDR3 sequences, and around 68% of those were seen once. The ten largest clones add up to approximately 17% of the sample.

Summary of the overall study and its limitations: The number of convalescent patients in the study was relatively small, and the study did not examine early timepoints following natural infection. In convalescent patients, nearly all vaccine-specific clones (304 of 307) were found to be mono-reactive for SARS-CoV-2 spike rather than cross-reactive with common cold coronaviruses. Among the post-vaccine SARS-CoV-2-reactive clones in convalescent patients, a median approximately 86% showed up only after vaccination, which suggests vaccine-specific priming. Although the median number of SARS-CoV-2-reactive clonotypes went up from fewer than 25 after infection to 38 after vaccination, the increase was not significant.

Regarding this clonotype: Which antigen it targets is not known. No base-level quality is on record; no much larger clone is a single base apart.

This clonotype originated in a human donor who had recovered from COVID-19. The chain joins TRBV20-1 to TRBJ1-5, with no reliable assignment of the D segment. The specimen was CD4+ T cells from blood, cultured in vitro. The CDR3 has the sequence CSAVEGGQPQHF. The sequenced DNA: TGCAGTGCCGTCGAGGGAGGGCAGCCCCAGCATTTT.